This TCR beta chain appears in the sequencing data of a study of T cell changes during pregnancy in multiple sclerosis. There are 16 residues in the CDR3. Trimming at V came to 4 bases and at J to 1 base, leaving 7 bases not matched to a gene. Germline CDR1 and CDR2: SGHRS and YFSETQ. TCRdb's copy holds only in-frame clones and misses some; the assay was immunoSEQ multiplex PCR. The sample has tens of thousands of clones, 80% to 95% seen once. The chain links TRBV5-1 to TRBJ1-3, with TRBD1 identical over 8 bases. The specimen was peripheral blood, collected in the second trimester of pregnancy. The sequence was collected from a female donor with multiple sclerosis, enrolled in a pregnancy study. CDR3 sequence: CASSPGGPLSGNTIYF. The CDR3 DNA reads TGCGCCAGCAGCCCAGGGGGCCCCCTTTCTGGAAACACCATATATTTT.